The 7 T cell receptor beta chains in this list originate from one sample, sequenced in a study of shared T cell receptors in the human thymus. Sequencing was performed with immunoSEQ multiplex PCR; in TCRdb, only in-frame clones are kept and a portion is missing. The sample holds a few hundred thousand clones, over 90% seen once. Sequenced material: thymocytes. The source is a human donor.

The gene calls are TRBV19 and TRBJ2-7; 10 nucleotides align to TRBD2. Germline V gene sequence: CDR1 LNHDA, CDR2 SQIVND (reference sequence). The J segment lost 6 bases and the V segment lost 5 bases, leaving 7 bases of the junction unmatched. The CDR3 runs 14 residues. The CDR3 loop is CASSASGSGVEQYF. For the CDR3, the DNA is TGTGCCAGTAGTGCTAGCGGGAGCGGGGTCGAGCAGTACTTC.

The gene calls are TRBV6-4 and TRBJ2-3; D unresolved. CDR3 length: 16 amino acids. Germline V gene data show CDR1 as MRHNA and CDR2 as SNTAGT. V lost 3 bases and J lost 5, with 18 bases in between. The CDR3 DNA reads TGTGCCAGCAGTGAGTCGGGCGGTCCTTACGGAGATACGCAGTATTTT. Translation gives CASSESGGPYGDTQYF.

The chain is built from TRBV6-6 and TRBJ2-7; 8 bases fit TRBD2. The CDR3 has 15 amino acids. With V trimmed by 5 bases and J by 0 bases, 6 bases remained unmatched. Germline V gives CDR1 MNHNY, CDR2 SVGAGI (reference sequence). CDR3 nucleotide sequence: TGTGCCAGCAGTCTAGCGGGCTTGATCTCCTACGAGCAGTACTTC. Protein: CASSLAGLISYEQYF.

This clone was detected only a few times. The rearrangement uses TRBV25-1 and TRBJ2-1; D gene unclear. CDR3 size: 13 residues. Trimming removed 3 bases from V and 10 bases from J, with 13 bases in between. Germline lookup yields CDR1 MGHDK and CDR2 SYGVNS. The CDR3 reads CASSERRSPEQFF. In DNA form, the CDR3 reads TGTGCCAGCAGTGAGAGGCGGTCGCCCGAGCAGTTCTTC.

This chain links TRBV6-1 with TRBJ1-2, with TRBD1 as a possible D gene (5 bases). The germline gives CDR1 MNHNS, CDR2 SASEGT. The V end lost 5 bases, the J end lost 8 bases, and 12 bases lay between the germline ends. The CDR3 covers 12 residues. The CDR3 here is CASSRDGEGYTF. The CDR3 region has the DNA TGTGCCAGCAGTAGGGACGGCGAGGGCTACACCTTC.

This rearrangement joins TRBV7-9 to TRBJ2-3, with D possibly being TRBD2 (5 bases). V shed 5 bases and J shed 3 bases, with 18 bases lying between them. Germline lookup yields CDR1 SEHNR and CDR2 FQNEAQ (reference sequence). The CDR3 has 16 amino acids. The CDR3 protein is CASSIASGFGTDTQYF. The CDR3 DNA reads TGTGCCAGCAGCATCGCGTCGGGGTTCGGGACAGATACGCAGTATTTT.

The count of this clone is one. The chain has TRBV5-6 and TRBJ1-2; D is undetermined. The CDR3 runs 15 residues. Trimming cost V 0 bases and J 3 bases, with 12 bases left between them. CDR1 and CDR2 (germline): SGHDT, YYEEEE. This chain's CDR3 is CASSLGNSLDYGYTF. The CDR3 DNA follows: TGTGCCAGCAGCTTGGGCAATTCCCTGGACTATGGCTACACCTTC.